The clone carrying this TCR beta chain showed up just once. Its antigen is not identified. The data originate from a study of T cell clonotyping in hematopoietic cell transplantation. Study-wide points: Pathologically expanded recipient clonotypes increased progressively from day 30 to day 180 as diversity fell. Few recipient clonotypes overlapped donors; over 95% were de novo at given depth. No sorting was done, leaving CD4 and CD8 contributions mixed. Higher Inverse Simpson Index values in graft donor and pretransplant recipient predicted broader posttransplant TCR diversity.

The data were produced by immunoSEQ multiplex PCR, yet TCRdb's version contains in-frame clones alone and is incomplete. The table shows over 10,000 clones, with roughly nine tenths occurring only once. Specimen: peripheral blood mononuclear cells. The source of this sequence is a human donor who either received an allogeneic hematopoietic cell transplant for a myeloid malignancy or was a related donor (not recorded which). Some clones in this sample may be carry-over from other donors' samples.

The CDR3 reads CASSYGTDYEQYF. The CDR3 region has the DNA TGTGCCAGCAGTTACGGGACAGACTACGAGCAGTACTTC. V usage is TRBV6-6 and J usage is TRBJ2-7, with 7 bases fitting TRBD1. From germline, CDR1 is MNHNY and CDR2 SVGAGI (reference sequence). J gave up 3 bases and V 2 bases, and 1 base lay outside the gene matches. The CDR3 runs to 13 residues.